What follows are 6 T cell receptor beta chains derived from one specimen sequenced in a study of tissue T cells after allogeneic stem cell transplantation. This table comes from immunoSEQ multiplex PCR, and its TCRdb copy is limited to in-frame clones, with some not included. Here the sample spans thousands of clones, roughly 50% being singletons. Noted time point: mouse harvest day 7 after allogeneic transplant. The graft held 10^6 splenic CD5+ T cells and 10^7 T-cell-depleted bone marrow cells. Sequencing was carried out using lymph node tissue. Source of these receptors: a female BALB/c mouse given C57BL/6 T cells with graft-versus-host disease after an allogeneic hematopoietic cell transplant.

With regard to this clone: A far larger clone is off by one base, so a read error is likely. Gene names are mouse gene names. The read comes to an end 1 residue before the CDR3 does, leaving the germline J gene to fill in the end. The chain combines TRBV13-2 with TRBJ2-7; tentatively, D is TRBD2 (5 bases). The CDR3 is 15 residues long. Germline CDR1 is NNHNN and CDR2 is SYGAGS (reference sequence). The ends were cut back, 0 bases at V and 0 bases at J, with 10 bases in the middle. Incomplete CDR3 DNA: TGTGCCAGCGGTGATGCTGGGAGGAGCTCCTATGAACAGTAC. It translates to CASGDAGRSSYEQY. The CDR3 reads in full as CASGDAGRSSYEQYF.

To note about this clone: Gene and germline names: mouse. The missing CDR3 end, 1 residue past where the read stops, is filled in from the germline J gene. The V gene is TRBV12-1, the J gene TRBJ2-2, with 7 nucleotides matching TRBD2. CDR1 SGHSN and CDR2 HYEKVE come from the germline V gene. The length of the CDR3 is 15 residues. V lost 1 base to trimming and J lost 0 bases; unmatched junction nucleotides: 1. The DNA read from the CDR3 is TGTGCCAGCTCTCTACTGGGGTCAAACACCGGGCAGCTCTAC. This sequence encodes CASSLLGSNTGQLY. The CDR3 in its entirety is CASSLLGSNTGQLYF.

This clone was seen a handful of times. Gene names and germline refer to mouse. CDR3 DNA (partial): TGTGCCAGCAGCTTAGAGGGGGGGCAAAACACCTTGTAC. It translates to CASSLEGGQNTLY. The full-length CDR3 reads as CASSLEGGQNTLYF. The chain employs TRBV3 and TRBJ2-4; TRBD2 is a possible D gene (7 bases). The CDR3 end lies 1 residue beyond the end of the read and is filled in from the germline J gene. This CDR3 comprises 14 residues. Per germline, CDR1 SNHLY and CDR2 FYNGKV (reference sequence). Trimming stripped 1 base from V and 3 bases from J, with 8 bases between.

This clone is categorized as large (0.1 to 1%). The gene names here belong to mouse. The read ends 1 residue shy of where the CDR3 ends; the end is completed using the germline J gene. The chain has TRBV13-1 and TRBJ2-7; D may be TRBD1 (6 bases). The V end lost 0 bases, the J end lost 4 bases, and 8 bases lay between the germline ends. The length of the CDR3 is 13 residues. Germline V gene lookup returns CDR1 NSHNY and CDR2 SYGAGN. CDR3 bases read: TGTGCCAGCAGTGATGGGGACATATATGAACAGTAC. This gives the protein CASSDGDIYEQY. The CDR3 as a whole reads CASSDGDIYEQYF.

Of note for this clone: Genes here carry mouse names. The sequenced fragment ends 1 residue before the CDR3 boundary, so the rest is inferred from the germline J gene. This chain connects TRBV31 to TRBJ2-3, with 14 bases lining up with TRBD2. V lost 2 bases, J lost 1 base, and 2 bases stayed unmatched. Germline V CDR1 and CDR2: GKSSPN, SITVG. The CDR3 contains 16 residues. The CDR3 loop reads CAWSGDWGGRAETLYF. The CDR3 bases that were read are TGTGCCTGGAGTGGGGACTGGGGGGGCCGTGCAGAAACGCTGTAT.

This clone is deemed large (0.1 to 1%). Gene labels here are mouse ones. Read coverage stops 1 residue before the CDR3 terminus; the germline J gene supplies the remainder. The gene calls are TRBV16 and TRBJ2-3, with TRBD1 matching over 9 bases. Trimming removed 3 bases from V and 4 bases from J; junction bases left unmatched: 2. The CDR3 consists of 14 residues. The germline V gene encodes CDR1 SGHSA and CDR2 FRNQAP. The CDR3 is CASSFGTGTETLYF. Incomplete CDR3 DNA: TGTGCAAGCAGCTTCGGGACAGGGACAGAAACGCTGTAT.